This passage covers 9 T cell receptor beta chains from one sample sequenced in a study of cytomegalovirus exposure and HLA in healthy donors. Both 60 Vbeta primers and 13 Jbeta primers went into the PCR. Some clones are missing from TCRdb's copy, which holds only in-frame ones; the method was immunoSEQ multiplex PCR. Among about 260,000 clones, roughly 81% were seen once, and the ten largest hold 1.5% to 2%. The specimen was PBMCs. These receptors were taken from a woman aged 40 to 55 in good health and CMV-seropositive.

The CDR3 sequence: CASTGGTDTQYF. Written as DNA, the CDR3 is TGTGCCAGCACCGGGGGCACAGATACGCAGTATTTT. The chain recombines TRBV2 with TRBJ2-3, with D tentatively TRBD2 (5 bases). The germline gives CDR1 SNHLY, CDR2 FYNNEI. Trimming pared 7 bases from V and 1 base from J, leaving 6 bases between. CDR3 length: 12 residues. Using reference TRBV2 and TRBJ2-3 for the parts outside the CDR3, the full variable domain is EPEVTQTPSHQVTQMGQEVILRCVPISNHLYFYWYRQILGQKVEFLVSFYNNEISEKSEIFDDQFSVERPDGSNFTLKIRSTKLEDSAMYFCASTGGTDTQYFGPGTRLTVL.

This chain joins TRBV2 and TRBJ2-1; 11 bases line up with TRBD2. This CDR3 contains 15 residues. Germline V gene sequence: CDR1 SNHLY, CDR2 FYNNEI. With V trimmed by 8 bases and J by 5 bases, 8 bases remained unmatched. CDR3 bases: TGTGCCAGCGCCAGGGGGACTAGCGGACACAATGAGCAGTTCTTC. This codes for CASARGTSGHNEQFF.

The table lists this clone with a count of one. The rearrangement links TRBV28 to TRBJ1-1; D not certain. Germline CDR1 and CDR2: MDHEN and SYDVKM. The CDR3 is 12 residues long. V shed 7 bases and J shed 1 base, with 7 bases lying between them. The CDR3: CASTTRNTEAFF. The CDR3 nucleotides read TGTGCCAGCACCACGAGGAACACTGAAGCTTTCTTT.

The rearrangement joins TRBV18 to TRBJ1-4; TRBD1 matches at 8 bases. Germline V gene sequence: CDR1 KGHSH, CDR2 LQKENI. The CDR3 spans 14 residues. The junction had 4 bases not matched to a gene; V was cut back by 6 bases and J by 4 bases. Here the CDR3 DNA reads TGTGCCAGCTCCCTGACAGGGGTTAATGAAAAACTGTTTTTT. Translated: CASSLTGVNEKLFF.

The genes are TRBV7-9 and TRBJ2-7, with 7 bases lining up with TRBD2. This CDR3 is built from 15 residues. With 1 base clipped from V and 4 bases from J, the junction kept 7 bases outside the gene matches. Germline-derived CDR1 and CDR2 are SEHNR and FQNEAQ (reference sequence). DNA for the CDR3: TGTGCCAGCAGCTTAGATGGCGGGAGTTATTACGAGCAGTACTTC. Its protein is CASSLDGGSYYEQYF.

J is TRBJ2-7 and V is TRBV7-8, with D possibly TRBD1 on 5 matching bases. Germline V CDR1 and CDR2: SGHVS, FQNEAQ. The V end was cut by 4 bases, the J end by 7 bases, with 26 bases between. The CDR3 sequence is 17 residues long. This chain's CDR3 is CASSYQFQTATAGEQYF. CDR3 coding DNA: TGTGCCAGCAGCTACCAGTTCCAGACAGCCACGGCTGGGGAGCAGTACTTC.

This rearrangement joins TRBV5-1 to TRBJ1-1; no firm D call. The CDR3 totals 13 residues. Germline CDR1 is SGHRS and CDR2 is YFSETQ. Trimming took off 6 bases at V and 1 base at J, with 10 bases between the two ends. The CDR3 DNA sequence: TGCGCCAGCACCCGCGGGCAGAACACTGAAGCTTTCTTT. It specifies CASTRGQNTEAFF. Combining the CDR3 with reference TRBV5-1 and TRBJ1-1 gives the whole variable domain KAGVTQTPRYLIKTRGQQVTLSCSPISGHRSVSWYQQTPGQGLQFLFEYFSETQRNKGNFPGRFSGRQFSNSRSEMNVSTLELGDSALYLCASTRGQNTEAFFGQGTRLTVV.

The chain carries TRBV9 and TRBJ1-1; the D is unclear. Looked up from germline, CDR1 is SGDLS and CDR2 is YYNGEE. The CDR3 length is 13 residues. Trimming removed 4 bases at V and 3 bases at J, with 10 bases between. CDR3 sequence (DNA): TGTGCCAGCAGCCTATCGTTGGACACTGAAGCTTTCTTT. This encodes CASSLSLDTEAFF.

The CDR3 DNA follows: TGTGCCAGCAGAAGGGGGCTTTTGAACACTGAAGCTTTCTTT. It encodes CASRRGLLNTEAFF. The chain has TRBV6-6 and TRBJ1-1; 7 bases agree with TRBD1. Germline-derived CDR1 and CDR2 are MNHNY and SVGAGI (reference sequence). V was clipped by 6 bases and J by 0 bases; unmatched bases: 4. There are 14 residues in the CDR3.